This T cell receptor (beta chain) emerged from a study of cytomegalovirus exposure and HLA in healthy donors. This PCR relied on a set of 60 Vbeta primers and 13 Jbeta primers. Data came from immunoSEQ multiplex PCR; TCRdb stores just in-frame clones and leaves some out. The table shows around 150,000 clones, with around three quarters occurring only once. As concerns this clone: The antigen is unknown.

Whole-study findings and limits: Later work found that TCR association rates differed between HLA loci; DRB1 had the most and HLA-C the fewest. About 87% or about 30% of the time was how often most TCR beta V segments were productive, according to an earlier analysis.

The CDR3 covers 16 residues. Germline V lookup: CDR1 SGDLS, CDR2 YYNGEE. V lost 0 bases and J 4 bases, leaving 17 bases between the germline ends. The sequenced sample was PBMCs. J is TRBJ2-7 and V is TRBV9; D is perhaps TRBD2 (5 bases). The receptor comes from a woman between 35 and 50 years old in good health and CMV-seronegative. CDR3 residues: CASSVGAAEARYEQYF. CDR3 sequence (DNA): TGTGCCAGCAGCGTAGGGGCAGCGGAGGCTCGGTACGAGCAGTACTTC.